This T cell receptor (beta chain) comes out of a study of molecular identifiers for immune sequencing clone quantification. Methods described previously, with TCR primers listed, were used for bulk TCR libraries. Using its own MiXCR run on the PCR reads, TCRdb lists one record per CDR3 protein. The repertoire holds about 640,000 distinct CDR3 sequences, with just under 20% as singletons. Naive CD8 T cells, phenotype CD8+CD4-CCR7+CD45RA+, were sorted. Germline assignment: CDR1 SGHRS and CDR2 YFSETQ. The CDR3 extends over 14 amino acids. V shed 4 bases and J shed 4 bases, with 15 bases lying between them. This clonotype appeared a single time. A read error is possible here, since a much larger clone lies one base away.

V is TRBV5-1 and J is TRBJ2-7; possibly TRBD1 or TRBD2 for D (5 bases each). The source is a human donor in good health. Some libraries in this study had Jurkat cell RNA spiked in. Sequenced sample: naive CD8+ T cells from blood, with Jurkat cell RNA spiked in. Noted subset: FACS-sorted CD8+CD4-CCR7+CD45RA+ naive T cells. DNA for the CDR3: TGCGCCAGCAGCCCCCGGGGCAGTCAGTACGAGCAGTACTTC. Translated: CASSPRGSQYEQYF.